Following are 4 T cell receptor beta chains from one sample sequenced in a study of cytomegalovirus exposure and HLA in healthy donors. This PCR relied on a set of 60 Vbeta primers and 13 Jbeta primers. Sequencing was performed with immunoSEQ multiplex PCR; in TCRdb, only in-frame clones are kept and a portion is missing. Of 100,000 or so clones detected, roughly 79% appear once; the ten largest clones hold less than 2%. Sequencing was done on a sample of PBMCs. The receptors were sampled from a woman in her thirties or forties in good health and CMV-seronegative.

This clone was seen a few times. The chain uses TRBV5-1 and TRBJ2-7; D perhaps matches TRBD1 (6 bases). Germline V gene sequence: CDR1 SGHRS, CDR2 YFSETQ. The V and J ends lost 2 bases and 3 bases respectively, with 18 bases between them. This CDR3 has 16 residues. CDR3 protein: CASSLAKGDENYEQYF. DNA for the CDR3: TGCGCCAGCAGCTTAGCGAAGGGGGATGAGAACTACGAGCAGTACTTC.

The chain recombines TRBV11-2 with TRBJ2-1, with 11 bases that match TRBD2. Germline CDR1 and CDR2: SGHAT and FQNNGV. The CDR3 has 16 residues. Losses at the gene ends were 4 bases for V and 3 bases for J; bases not matched to a gene: 5. CDR3 amino acids: CASSSTGTSGYNEQFF. CDR3 bases: TGTGCCAGCAGCTCCACCGGGACTAGCGGCTACAATGAGCAGTTCTTC.

V is TRBV30 and J is TRBJ1-6, with TRBD1 matching 8 bases. V trimming: 3 bases; J trimming: 4 bases; junction bases outside the gene matches: 20. This CDR3 region has 20 residues. Per the germline V gene, CDR1 is GTSNPN and CDR2 is SVGIG (reference sequence). CDR3 loop: CAWRDRALQGFVPYNSPLHF. The CDR3 nucleotides read TGTGCCTGGAGGGACAGGGCTCTGCAGGGGTTTGTGCCGTATAATTCACCCCTCCACTTT.

The chain's CDR3 is CASTPLVTGELFF. The CDR3 DNA reads TGTGCCAGTACCCCCCTAGTGACCGGGGAGCTGTTTTTT. The rearrangement links TRBV19 to TRBJ2-2; D uncertain. This CDR3 contains 13 residues. The ends were cut back, 7 bases at V and 5 bases at J, with 11 bases in the middle. Germline assignment: CDR1 LNHDA and CDR2 SQIVND (reference sequence).